These T cell receptor beta chains were read from a single sample in a study of blood T cell repertoires in COVID-19. Only in-frame clones appear in the TCRdb table, and some are missing; sequencing was by immunoSEQ multiplex PCR. The sample consists of roughly 500,000 clones, approximately 91% of them appearing once. The source material was PBMCs or T cells enriched from blood (not recorded which). These receptors originate from a woman in her sixties or seventies who had recovered from COVID-19. Each CDR3 is given with its conserved first and last residue. The D gene is left open where the match is weak. Size values are once, few and many counts, or a class for expanded clones, and some rows have none.

v_call	clone_size	j_call	d_call	cdr3_nt	cdr3_aa
TRBV6-1	NA	TRBJ1-2	NA	TGTGCCAGCAGTGAGGCTCCGCCCTATGGCTACACCTTC	CASSEAPPYGYTF
TRBV27	NA	TRBJ2-2	NA	TGTGCCAGCAGTTCACACCCGGAGGGCGGGGAGCTGTTTTTT	CASSSHPEGGELFF
TRBV11-2	NA	TRBJ2-3	TRBD2	TGTGCCAGCTCCGGGGGGAGCGGGGGCCCTAGCACAGATACGCAGTATTTT	CASSGGSGGPSTDTQYF
TRBV19	NA	TRBJ1-3	TRBD1	TGTGCCAGTAGTAGACAGGGGACTCTTGGAAACACCATATATTTT	CASSRQGTLGNTIYF
TRBV30	NA	TRBJ1-3	NA	TGTGCCTTTAAGGGGGATGGAAACACCATATATTTT	CAFKGDGNTIYF
TRBV18	NA	TRBJ2-3	TRBD2	TGTGCCAGCTCACCACTAGCGGGGAATTTGGGGATTAGCACAGATACGCAGTATTTT	CASSPLAGNLGISTDTQYF
TRBV25-1	NA	TRBJ2-5	NA	TGTGCCAGCAGTGACCCGACTCGTGCGGGCCAGTACTTC	CASSDPTRAGQYF
TRBV10-3	few	TRBJ1-2	TRBD1	TGTGCCATCAGTGAGACAGGGGCCGGCTACACCTTC	CAISETGAGYTF
TRBV14	NA	TRBJ1-1	NA	TGTGCCAGCGCCAGGAACACTGAAGCTTTCTTT	CASARNTEAFF
TRBV24-1	NA	TRBJ2-1	NA	TGTGCCACCAGTGATTCCTCAGGGGAGAAAGAGTTCTTC	CATSDSSGEKEFF
TRBV7-2	NA	TRBJ1-5	TRBD1	TGTGCCAGCAGCCCAGGCGCAGGGGGCAGGGTTGGCAATCAGCCCCAGCATTTT	CASSPGAGGRVGNQPQHF
TRBV11-2	NA	TRBJ2-7	NA	TGTGCCAGCAGCTCCGCGGGGCCCCGTTACGAGCAGTACTTC	CASSSAGPRYEQYF
TRBV6-5	NA	TRBJ1-5	NA	TGTGCCAGCAGTTCTAACAGTCTTCGGCCCCAGCATTTT	CASSSNSLRPQHF
TRBV2	NA	TRBJ1-3	NA	TGTGCCAGCAGTGCCGGGACTGGAAACACCATATATTTT	CASSAGTGNTIYF
TRBV13	NA	TRBJ2-7	TRBD1	TGTGCCAGCAGCCCGGGGACAGGGGGAACCTACGAGCAGTACTTC	CASSPGTGGTYEQYF
TRBV5-1	NA	TRBJ2-3	NA	TGCGCCAGCAGCTTCCCCGGGGGCACAGATACGCAGTATTTT	CASSFPGGTDTQYF
TRBV28	NA	TRBJ1-5	TRBD1	TGTGCCAGCAGGCCGTCCGGGACAGGGCAGAATCAGCCCCAGCATTTT	CASRPSGTGQNQPQHF
TRBV20-1	NA	TRBJ1-3	NA	TGCAGTGCCCTGGACAGAAACACCATATATTTT	CSALDRNTIYF
TRBV27	NA	TRBJ2-1	TRBD2	TGTGCCAGCAGTTGGGGGGGAAAGGAGCAGTTCTTC	CASSWGGKEQFF
TRBV6-6	once	TRBJ2-7	NA	TGTGCCAGCAGTTATTTGGACAGCGAGCAGTACTTC	CASSYLDSEQYF
TRBV5-4	NA	TRBJ2-2	NA	TGTGCCAGCAGCTCACTGACAGCGAACACCGGGGAGCTGTTTTTT	CASSSLTANTGELFF
TRBV2	NA	TRBJ1-4	TRBD1	TGTGCCAGCAGGGGACAGGGGGTTTCTAATGAAAAACTGTTTTTT	CASRGQGVSNEKLFF
TRBV29-1	few	TRBJ1-5	NA	TGCAGCGTTGAATACAGTGCCAATCAGCCCCAGCATTTT	CSVEYSANQPQHF
TRBV6-5	NA	TRBJ1-3	NA	TGTGCCAGCAGTTACGACAGGAACTCTGGAAACACCATATATTTT	CASSYDRNSGNTIYF
TRBV19	NA	TRBJ2-1	TRBD2	TGTGCCAGTAGTTCCGGCGGGGGGAAATACAATGAGCAGTTCTTC	CASSSGGGKYNEQFF
TRBV14	NA	TRBJ1-6	NA	TGTGCCAGCAGCCTGGGAACAGGCTATAATTCACCCCTCCACTTT	CASSLGTGYNSPLHF
TRBV2	NA	TRBJ1-5	TRBD1	TGTGCCAGCCGCGGACAGGCTACCTTTAGCAATCAGCCCCAGCATTTT	CASRGQATFSNQPQHF
TRBV5-1	NA	TRBJ2-7	TRBD1	TGCGCCAGCAGCTTGATCAGGGGGCGAGTGTACGAGCAGTACTTC	CASSLIRGRVYEQYF
TRBV13	once	TRBJ1-5	TRBD1	TGTGCCAGCAACCCCCGGCGGGGACAGGGGTGGAACAGGGTTAGCAATCAGCCCCAGCATTTT	CASNPRRGQGWNRVSNQPQHF
TRBV3-1/TRBV3-2	once	TRBJ2-2	TRBD1	TGTGCCAGCAGCCTCCGGACAGGGCGGATCTCTAACACCGGGGAGCTGTTTTTT	CASSLRTGRISNTGELFF
TRBV4-1	NA	TRBJ1-4	TRBD1	TGCGCCAGCAGCCAAGATAGAACAGGGGGCTCAGAAAAACTGTTTTTT	CASSQDRTGGSEKLFF
TRBV3-1/TRBV3-2	NA	TRBJ2-3	NA	TGTGCCAGCGGCGTGGGAGGGGGGGATACGCAGTATTTT	CASGVGGGDTQYF
TRBV11-3	NA	TRBJ2-6	NA	TGTGCCAGCAGCTTGGACCAACAGGGCTCTGGGGCCAACGTCCTGACTTTC	CASSLDQQGSGANVLTF
TRBV14	NA	TRBJ1-2	NA	TGTGCCAGCAGCCAAGAAGGGGTACGGAGCTACACCTTC	CASSQEGVRSYTF
TRBV9	NA	TRBJ2-3	TRBD1	TGTGCCAGCAGCCCCTGGACAGGCGGGGATACGCAGTATTTT	CASSPWTGGDTQYF